A selection of T cell receptor beta chains follows, all from one sample in a study of cytomegalovirus exposure and HLA in healthy donors. Measured with immunoSEQ multiplex PCR; TCRdb has only the in-frame clones, and not every one. Of 150,000 to 170,000 clones listed, about three quarters are singletons. Material: PBMCs. The receptors stem from a man in his late teens or twenties in good health and CMV-seronegative. Each CDR3 is given with its conserved first and last residue. A D gene is named only where the DNA matches it firmly. The size field is filled for only some rows; it gives once, few, many or a size class.

d_call: -; j_call: TRBJ1-2; clone_size: -; v_call: TRBV5-4; cdr3_aa: CASSRDTLGYGYTF; cdr3_nt: TGTGCCAGCAGTCGGGACACCCTAGGCTATGGCTACACCTTC
d_call: TRBD2; j_call: TRBJ2-2; clone_size: -; v_call: TRBV12-5; cdr3_aa: CASGLAFPRQREVARAGELFF; cdr3_nt: TGTGCTAGTGGTTTGGCCTTCCCCCGCCAGCGGGAGGTGGCCCGGGCCGGGGAGCTGTTTTTT
d_call: -; j_call: TRBJ2-7; clone_size: -; v_call: TRBV5-1; cdr3_aa: CASSFGHSYEQYF; cdr3_nt: TGCGCCAGCAGCTTCGGACACTCCTACGAGCAGTACTTC
d_call: TRBD2; j_call: TRBJ2-2; clone_size: -; v_call: TRBV11-2; cdr3_aa: CASRRLAENTGELFF; cdr3_nt: TGTGCCAGCAGACGTCTAGCGGAGAACACCGGGGAGCTGTTTTTT
d_call: TRBD1; j_call: TRBJ1-1; clone_size: few; v_call: TRBV6-5; cdr3_aa: CASRTETGATFF; cdr3_nt: TGTGCCAGCAGGACCGAGACAGGGGCGACTTTCTTT
d_call: -; j_call: TRBJ1-2; clone_size: few; v_call: TRBV5-5; cdr3_aa: CASSLPGTPLGYTF; cdr3_nt: TGTGCCAGCAGCTTACCCGGGACTCCCCTTGGCTACACCTTC
d_call: TRBD2; j_call: TRBJ2-7; clone_size: -; v_call: TRBV5-6; cdr3_aa: CASSFGAGGLPYEQYF; cdr3_nt: TGTGCCAGCAGCTTCGGAGCGGGAGGGCTCCCCTACGAGCAGTACTTC
d_call: -; j_call: TRBJ2-5; clone_size: -; v_call: TRBV6-6; cdr3_aa: CASSYTLASAQETQYF; cdr3_nt: TGTGCCAGCAGTTACACCTTGGCTAGCGCCCAAGAGACCCAGTACTTC
d_call: -; j_call: TRBJ2-3; clone_size: -; v_call: TRBV12-5; cdr3_aa: CASGSGLAGSTDTQYF; cdr3_nt: TGTGCTAGTGGTTCTGGTCTGGCGGGGAGCACAGATACGCAGTATTTT
d_call: TRBD2; j_call: TRBJ2-7; clone_size: -; v_call: TRBV5-1; cdr3_aa: CASSFGGRAPTYEQYF; cdr3_nt: TGCGCCAGCAGCTTCGGCGGGAGGGCCCCGACCTACGAGCAGTACTTC
d_call: TRBD2; j_call: TRBJ2-5; clone_size: -; v_call: TRBV27; cdr3_aa: CASSLDSRAREAQYF; cdr3_nt: TGTGCCAGCAGTTTAGATTCTCGGGCCCGGGAGGCCCAGTACTTC
d_call: TRBD1; j_call: TRBJ2-7; clone_size: -; v_call: TRBV7-7; cdr3_aa: CASSPLTGGYEQYF; cdr3_nt: TGTGCCAGCAGCCCATTGACAGGGGGCTACGAGCAGTACTTC
d_call: TRBD1; j_call: TRBJ1-2; clone_size: -; v_call: TRBV19; cdr3_aa: CASNTYLARGNSGISGYTF; cdr3_nt: TGTGCCAGTAACACGTACTTGGCCAGGGGGAATTCTGGTATCTCTGGCTACACCTTC
d_call: -; j_call: TRBJ2-7; clone_size: -; v_call: TRBV10-2; cdr3_aa: CASNRRTGGEQYF; cdr3_nt: TGCGCCAGCAATCGGAGGACGGGTGGGGAGCAGTACTTC
d_call: -; j_call: TRBJ1-4; clone_size: -; v_call: TRBV19; cdr3_aa: CASSTAGSTGSNEKLFF; cdr3_nt: TGTGCCAGTAGCACCGCGGGCTCGACAGGTTCTAATGAAAAACTGTTTTTT
d_call: TRBD1; j_call: TRBJ1-5; clone_size: -; v_call: TRBV4-3; cdr3_aa: CASSQGQGQPQHF; cdr3_nt: TGCGCCAGCAGCCAAGGACAGGGTCAGCCCCAGCATTTT
d_call: -; j_call: TRBJ1-5; clone_size: few; v_call: TRBV15; cdr3_aa: CATSRTENQPQHF; cdr3_nt: TGTGCCACCAGCCGGACAGAGAATCAGCCCCAGCATTTT
d_call: -; j_call: TRBJ2-3; clone_size: -; v_call: TRBV10-1; cdr3_aa: CASSGLEDTQYF; cdr3_nt: TGCGCCAGCAGTGGGCTTGAAGATACGCAGTATTTT
d_call: -; j_call: TRBJ2-1; clone_size: few; v_call: TRBV4-3; cdr3_aa: CASSQVVAEPYNEQFF; cdr3_nt: TGCGCCAGCAGCCAAGTGGTGGCGGAGCCTTACAATGAGCAGTTCTTC
d_call: TRBD1; j_call: TRBJ1-5; clone_size: -; v_call: TRBV4-3; cdr3_aa: CASSQMTGGRQPQHF; cdr3_nt: TGCGCCAGCAGCCAGATGACAGGGGGTAGGCAGCCCCAGCATTTT
d_call: TRBD2; j_call: TRBJ2-5; clone_size: -; v_call: TRBV9; cdr3_aa: CASSVVAGVGKETQYF; cdr3_nt: TGTGCCAGCAGCGTAGTAGCGGGGGTGGGTAAAGAGACCCAGTACTTC
d_call: TRBD2; j_call: TRBJ2-1; clone_size: -; v_call: TRBV15; cdr3_aa: CATSRDRHSGRRNEQFF; cdr3_nt: TGTGCCACCAGCAGAGATCGGCATAGCGGGAGAAGGAATGAGCAGTTCTTC
d_call: -; j_call: TRBJ2-1; clone_size: -; v_call: TRBV6-1; cdr3_aa: CASSGLAPSPYNEQFF; cdr3_nt: TGTGCCAGCAGTGGCCTAGCGCCGAGCCCGTACAATGAGCAGTTCTTC
d_call: -; j_call: TRBJ1-2; clone_size: -; v_call: TRBV6-5; cdr3_aa: CASVGEAYGYTF; cdr3_nt: TGTGCCAGCGTAGGGGAGGCCTATGGCTACACCTTC
d_call: -; j_call: TRBJ1-1; clone_size: -; v_call: TRBV27; cdr3_aa: CASRWTRLNTEAFF; cdr3_nt: TGTGCCAGCAGGTGGACACGGCTGAACACTGAAGCTTTCTTT
d_call: -; j_call: TRBJ2-7; clone_size: -; v_call: TRBV30; cdr3_aa: CAWSPGRWYEQYF; cdr3_nt: TGTGCCTGGAGTCCCGGGAGATGGTACGAGCAGTACTTC
d_call: TRBD2; j_call: TRBJ2-2; clone_size: -; v_call: TRBV5-4; cdr3_aa: CASSRLGRLLAGTRTGELFF; cdr3_nt: TGTGCCAGCAGCCGGCTTGGCAGGCTTTTAGCGGGAACGCGCACCGGGGAGCTGTTTTTT
d_call: TRBD2; j_call: TRBJ2-1; clone_size: -; v_call: TRBV10-3; cdr3_aa: CAISRLAGERNNEQFF; cdr3_nt: TGTGCCATCAGCCGACTAGCGGGAGAACGAAACAATGAGCAGTTCTTC
d_call: TRBD2; j_call: TRBJ2-1; clone_size: -; v_call: TRBV6-4; cdr3_aa: CASSGLRECYSYNEQFF; cdr3_nt: TGTGCCAGCAGTGGCTTGCGGGAGTGCTACTCCTACAATGAGCAGTTCTTC
d_call: -; j_call: TRBJ1-1; clone_size: few; v_call: TRBV11-2; cdr3_aa: CASSRLADRRMNTEAFF; cdr3_nt: TGTGCCAGCAGCCGCCTTGCCGACAGGCGTATGAACACTGAAGCTTTCTTT
d_call: -; j_call: TRBJ2-2; clone_size: -; v_call: TRBV19; cdr3_aa: CASSIDLRRAAGELFF; cdr3_nt: TGTGCCAGTAGTATAGATCTCCGGAGGGCCGCCGGGGAGCTGTTTTTT
d_call: TRBD2; j_call: TRBJ2-1; clone_size: -; v_call: TRBV10-2; cdr3_aa: CASSLSGRSYEQFF; cdr3_nt: TGCGCCAGCAGTCTTAGCGGGAGAAGTTATGAGCAGTTCTTC
d_call: -; j_call: TRBJ1-5; clone_size: -; v_call: TRBV4-3; cdr3_aa: CASSPRLGGGNQPQHF; cdr3_nt: TGCGCCAGCAGCCCACGACTGGGGGGGGGCAATCAGCCCCAGCATTTT
d_call: TRBD1; j_call: TRBJ1-2; clone_size: -; v_call: TRBV30; cdr3_aa: CAWPQGARGGYTF; cdr3_nt: TGTGCCTGGCCTCAGGGGGCCCGAGGAGGCTACACCTTC
d_call: -; j_call: TRBJ1-5; clone_size: -; v_call: TRBV6-1; cdr3_aa: CASSEGGKRHQPQHF; cdr3_nt: TGTGCCAGCAGTGAAGGAGGGAAAAGGCATCAGCCCCAGCATTTT
d_call: -; j_call: TRBJ1-3; clone_size: -; v_call: TRBV6-5; cdr3_aa: CASSQPGEGGNTIYF; cdr3_nt: TGTGCCAGCAGCCAACCGGGAGAAGGAGGAAACACCATATATTTT
d_call: TRBD1; j_call: TRBJ1-2; clone_size: -; v_call: TRBV7-9; cdr3_aa: CASSLEVAGGGYTF; cdr3_nt: TGTGCCAGCAGCTTAGAAGTGGCAGGGGGCGGCTACACCTTC
d_call: TRBD2; j_call: TRBJ2-1; clone_size: -; v_call: TRBV5-4; cdr3_aa: CASSLGLADYNEQFF; cdr3_nt: TGTGCCAGCAGCTTAGGACTAGCGGACTACAATGAGCAGTTCTTC
d_call: -; j_call: TRBJ1-3; clone_size: once; v_call: TRBV5-1; cdr3_aa: CASSLERGTSGNTIYF; cdr3_nt: TGCGCCAGCAGCTTGGAGAGGGGGACCTCTGGAAACACCATATATTTT
d_call: TRBD2; j_call: TRBJ2-1; clone_size: few; v_call: TRBV9; cdr3_aa: CASSHGTSGRSYNEQFF; cdr3_nt: TGTGCCAGCAGCCACGGGACTAGCGGGAGGTCCTACAATGAGCAGTTCTTC
d_call: -; j_call: TRBJ2-7; clone_size: -; v_call: TRBV7-9; cdr3_aa: CASSLVSGAYEQYF; cdr3_nt: TGTGCCAGCAGCTTAGTCTCAGGGGCATACGAGCAGTACTTC
d_call: TRBD2; j_call: TRBJ2-2; clone_size: -; v_call: TRBV11-3; cdr3_aa: CASSRRGSGRTNTGELFF; cdr3_nt: TGTGCCAGCAGCCGCCGTGGTAGCGGGAGGACGAACACCGGGGAGCTGTTTTTT
d_call: -; j_call: TRBJ2-3; clone_size: -; v_call: TRBV5-1; cdr3_aa: CASSLADRDTQYF; cdr3_nt: TGCGCCAGCAGCTTGGCCGATAGAGATACGCAGTATTTT
d_call: -; j_call: TRBJ2-7; clone_size: -; v_call: TRBV6-6; cdr3_aa: CASSPRGYEQYF; cdr3_nt: TGTGCCAGCAGCCCGAGGGGGTACGAGCAGTACTTC
d_call: -; j_call: TRBJ1-1; clone_size: -; v_call: TRBV11-2; cdr3_aa: CASSSATTGTEAFF; cdr3_nt: TGTGCCAGCAGCTCCGCCACGACGGGCACTGAAGCTTTCTTT
d_call: TRBD1; j_call: TRBJ1-1; clone_size: -; v_call: TRBV7-9; cdr3_aa: CASSPTGDRGVSEAFF; cdr3_nt: TGTGCCAGCAGCCCGACCGGGGACAGGGGGGTATCTGAAGCTTTCTTT
d_call: -; j_call: TRBJ1-5; clone_size: -; v_call: TRBV2; cdr3_aa: CASSSRLGGNQPQHF; cdr3_nt: TGTGCCAGCAGTTCACGGCTCGGGGGCAATCAGCCCCAGCATTTT
d_call: TRBD1; j_call: TRBJ2-7; clone_size: -; v_call: TRBV5-1; cdr3_aa: CASSPSRQGLGEQYF; cdr3_nt: TGCGCCAGCAGCCCCTCGCGACAGGGGTTAGGCGAGCAGTACTTC
d_call: -; j_call: TRBJ2-5; clone_size: few; v_call: TRBV25-1; cdr3_aa: CASSEGNQETQYF; cdr3_nt: TGTGCCAGCAGTGAGGGCAACCAAGAGACCCAGTACTTC
d_call: -; j_call: TRBJ2-1; clone_size: -; v_call: TRBV6-1; cdr3_aa: CASFDRSFYNEQFF; cdr3_nt: TGTGCCAGCTTCGACAGGTCCTTTTACAATGAGCAGTTCTTC
d_call: -; j_call: TRBJ1-1; clone_size: -; v_call: TRBV5-1; cdr3_aa: CASSTPERGAGTEAFF; cdr3_nt: TGCGCCAGCAGCACCCCCGAGCGCGGGGCGGGCACTGAAGCTTTCTTT
d_call: TRBD2; j_call: TRBJ2-3; clone_size: -; v_call: TRBV5-6; cdr3_aa: CASSYVAGEATDTQYF; cdr3_nt: TGTGCCAGCAGCTACGTAGCGGGAGAGGCCACAGATACGCAGTATTTT
d_call: -; j_call: TRBJ1-2; clone_size: -; v_call: TRBV29-1; cdr3_aa: CSVVTGRGYTF; cdr3_nt: TGCAGCGTCGTGACAGGACGTGGCTACACCTTC
d_call: -; j_call: TRBJ1-2; clone_size: once; v_call: TRBV27; cdr3_aa: CASRLTGVYGYTF; cdr3_nt: TGTGCCAGCAGATTAACCGGGGTCTATGGCTACACCTTC